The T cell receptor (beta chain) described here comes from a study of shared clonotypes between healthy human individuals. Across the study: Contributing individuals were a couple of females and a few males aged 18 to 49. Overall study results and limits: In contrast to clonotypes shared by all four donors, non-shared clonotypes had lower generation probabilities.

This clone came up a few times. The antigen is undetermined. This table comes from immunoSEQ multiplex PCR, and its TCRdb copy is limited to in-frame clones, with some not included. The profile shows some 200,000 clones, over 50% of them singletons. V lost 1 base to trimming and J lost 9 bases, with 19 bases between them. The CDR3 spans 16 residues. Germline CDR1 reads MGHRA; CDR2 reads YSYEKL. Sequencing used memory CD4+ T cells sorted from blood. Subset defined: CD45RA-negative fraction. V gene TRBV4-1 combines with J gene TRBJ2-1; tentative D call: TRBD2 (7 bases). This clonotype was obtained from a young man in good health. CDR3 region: CASSQVGGRARFEQFF. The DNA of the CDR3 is TGCGCCAGCAGCCAAGTAGGGGGGAGGGCTCGGTTTGAGCAGTTCTTC.